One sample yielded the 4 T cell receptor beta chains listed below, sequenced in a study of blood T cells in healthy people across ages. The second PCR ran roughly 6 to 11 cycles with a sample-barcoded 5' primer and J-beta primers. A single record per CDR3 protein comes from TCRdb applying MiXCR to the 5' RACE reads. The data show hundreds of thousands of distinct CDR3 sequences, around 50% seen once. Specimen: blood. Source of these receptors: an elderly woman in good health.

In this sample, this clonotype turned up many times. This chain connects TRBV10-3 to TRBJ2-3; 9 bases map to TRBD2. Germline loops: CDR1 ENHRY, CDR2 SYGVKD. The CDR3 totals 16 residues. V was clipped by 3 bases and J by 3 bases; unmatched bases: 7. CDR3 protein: CAISDPLAGQTDTQYF. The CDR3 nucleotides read TGTGCCATCAGTGACCCCCTAGCGGGGCAAACAGATACGCAGTATTTT.

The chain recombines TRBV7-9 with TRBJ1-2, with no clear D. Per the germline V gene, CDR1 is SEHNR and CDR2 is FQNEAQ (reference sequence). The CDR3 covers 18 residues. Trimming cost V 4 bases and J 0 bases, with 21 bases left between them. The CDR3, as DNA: TGTGCCAGCAGCTCAACCCACCTTTCACAGATGTCTAACTATGGCTACACCTTC. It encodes CASSSTHLSQMSNYGYTF.

This CDR3 is CASSRVANYGYTF. The CDR3 coding sequence is TGCGCCAGCAGCCGGGTGGCTAACTATGGCTACACCTTC. The chain couples TRBV5-1 to TRBJ1-2; D unclear. V was clipped by 4 bases and J by 0 bases, with 7 bases between them. Germline V gene lookup returns CDR1 SGHRS and CDR2 YFSETQ. This CDR3 is built from 13 residues.

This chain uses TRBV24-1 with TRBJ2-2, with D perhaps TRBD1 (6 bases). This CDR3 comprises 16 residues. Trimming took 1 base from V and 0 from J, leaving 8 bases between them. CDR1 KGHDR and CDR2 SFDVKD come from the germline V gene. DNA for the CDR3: TGTGCCACCAGTGATTTAGGGGGATCGAACACCGGGGAGCTGTTTTTT. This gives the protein CATSDLGGSNTGELFF.